A single sample gave rise to the 5 T cell receptor beta chains below, sequenced in a study of cytotoxic CD8 clonotypes in ibrutinib-treated CLL. Clones were read by immunoSEQ multiplex PCR, and TCRdb kept only the in-frame ones, dropping some. Among 90,000 to 150,000 clones, roughly 57% were seen once, and the ten largest hold 35% to 40%. Material: PBMCs, obtained after 24 months of ibrutinib treatment. All receptors come from a human donor with chronic lymphocytic leukemia.

The gene calls are TRBV4-3 and TRBJ1-1; D ambiguous. V lost 0 bases and J 0 bases, leaving 11 bases between the germline ends. There are 16 residues in the CDR3. CDR1 and CDR2 (germline): LGHNA, YSLEER. The CDR3, as DNA: TGCGCCAGCAGCCAAGATATTGGCACGATGAACACTGAAGCTTTCTTT. Its translation is CASSQDIGTMNTEAFF.

CDR3 DNA: TGTGCCTGGAGTCGACAGGGAATTCAGTACTTC. This codes for CAWSRQGIQYF. The rearrangement joins TRBV30 to TRBJ2-4; 7 bases agree with TRBD1. The CDR3 sequence is 11 residues long. With 2 bases clipped from V and 10 bases from J, the junction kept 2 bases outside the gene matches. CDR1 is GTSNPN, CDR2 SVGIG, per germline (reference sequence). The whole variable domain, remainder taken from reference TRBV30 and TRBJ2-4, is SQTIHQWPATLVQPVGSPLSLECTVEGTSNPNLYWYRQAAGRGLQLLFYSVGIGQISSEVPQNLSASRPQDRQFILSSKKLLLSDSGFYLCAWSRQGIQYFGAGTRLSVL.

This chain uses TRBV5-1 with TRBJ2-5; TRBD1 agrees at 7 bases. Germline assignment: CDR1 SGHRS and CDR2 YFSETQ. The CDR3 spans 17 residues. V lost 0 bases and J lost 5; bases outside the gene matches: 13. The CDR3 here is CASSLGKQRGPRETQYF. In DNA, the CDR3 is TGCGCCAGCAGCTTGGGAAAACAAAGGGGGCCGAGGGAGACCCAGTACTTC.

The chain has TRBV19 and TRBJ1-2; tentatively, D is TRBD1 (5 bases). V was shortened by 8 bases and J by 5 bases, with 15 bases between the two germline ends. Germline V lookup: CDR1 LNHDA, CDR2 SQIVND (reference sequence). This CDR3 has 13 amino acids. CDR3: CASREREGYGYTF. In DNA form, the CDR3 reads TGTGCCAGTCGGGAACGGGAGGGGTATGGCTACACCTTC. The full variable domain, its missing parts supplied by reference TRBV19 and TRBJ1-2, is DGGITQSPKYLFRKEGQNVTLSCEQNLNHDAMYWYRQDPGQGLRLIYYSQIVNDFQKGDIAEGYSVSREKKESFPLTVTSAQKNPTAFYLCASREREGYGYTFGSGTRLTVV.

V and J are TRBV30 and TRBJ2-7, with D possibly being TRBD1 (6 bases). Trimming left V 1 base short and J 1 base short, with 8 bases between. This CDR3 is built from 13 residues. Germline CDR1 and CDR2: GTSNPN and SVGIG (reference sequence). CDR3: CAWSGGQSYEQYF. The DNA of the CDR3 is TGTGCCTGGAGTGGTGGACAGTCCTACGAGCAGTACTTC.